This passage covers 14 T cell receptor beta chains from one sample sequenced in a study of beta chain features in type 1 diabetes. Expressed TCRB transcripts were sequenced, since all the RNA that had been isolated was reverse transcribed. The assay was immunoSEQ multiplex PCR, and TCRdb's table has in-frame clones only and misses some. The sample holds 90,000 to 110,000 clones, about 40% seen once. Source material: stem cell memory CD4+ T cells from blood. These receptors were taken from a woman under 30 in good health.

The chain carries TRBV28 and TRBJ2-7; D uncertain. Deletions cut 3 bases from V and 5 bases from J, with 8 bases between. Germline assignment: CDR1 MDHEN and CDR2 SYDVKM. The CDR3 runs to 12 residues. The CDR3 nucleotides are TGTGCCAGCAGTTTCGAAAACAACGAGCAGTACTTC. This encodes CASSFENNEQYF.

This clone was seen a few times. The chain links TRBV19 to TRBJ1-1, with a weak D call TRBD1 (6 bases). The CDR3 runs 15 residues. Deletions cut 1 base from V and 2 bases from J, with 11 bases between. Germline assignment: CDR1 LNHDA and CDR2 SQIVND (reference sequence). The chain's CDR3 is CASSIVWTANTEAFF. The CDR3 nucleotides are TGTGCCAGTAGTATAGTTTGGACAGCAAACACTGAAGCTTTCTTT. Supplemented by reference TRBV19 and TRBJ1-1, the full variable domain reads DGGITQSPKYLFRKEGQNVTLSCEQNLNHDAMYWYRQDPGQGLRLIYYSQIVNDFQKGDIAEGYSVSREKKESFPLTVTSAQKNPTAFYLCASSIVWTANTEAFFGQGTRLTVV.

This clone came up a few times. This chain joins TRBV7-2 and TRBJ2-7; TRBD1 might be the D (6 bases). Germline loops: CDR1 SGHTA, CDR2 FQGNSA. V was trimmed by 5 bases and J by 0 bases, leaving 14 bases between them. This CDR3 contains 15 residues. CDR3 nucleotides: TGTGCCAGCAGCCCTTGGACAGACAGCTCCTACGAGCAGTACTTC. Its translation: CASSPWTDSSYEQYF.

The genes are TRBV29-1 and TRBJ1-4; the match to TRBD1 covers 12 bases. Looked up from germline, CDR1 is SQVTM and CDR2 is ANQGSEA. The CDR3 is 15 residues long. The trim removed 0 bases at V and 13 bases at J, leaving 9 bases unmatched. CDR3 amino acids: CSVEDRDRGRGVLFF. The DNA of the CDR3 is TGCAGCGTTGAAGATCGGGACAGGGGGCGCGGAGTACTGTTTTTT. The full variable domain, rest sourced from reference TRBV29-1 and TRBJ1-4, is SAVISQKPSRDICQRGTSLTIQCQVDSQVTMMFWYRQQPGQSLTLIATANQGSEATYESGFVIDKFPISRPNLTFSTLTVSNMSPEDSSIYLCSVEDRDRGRGVLFFGSGTQLSVL.

About this clone: One end of the junction fails to match germline, which may point to a read error. V gene TRBV7-9 combines with J gene TRBJ1-5, with a weak D call TRBD1 (5 bases). Germline loops: CDR1 SEHNR, CDR2 FQNEAQ (reference sequence). The CDR3 runs to 13 residues. In DNA form, the CDR3 reads TGTACCAGCAGCCTCCAGGGTAATCAGCCCCAGCATTTT. It specifies CTSSLQGNQPQHF.

This clone appeared a few times. The chain combines TRBV5-1 with TRBJ2-3; 7 positions agree with TRBD2. The CDR3 is 14 amino acids. Germline V gene lookup returns CDR1 SGHRS and CDR2 YFSETQ. After removal of 3 bases from V and 3 bases from J, the junction contained 4 bases not matched to a gene. The CDR3 sequence: CASSSLARTDTQYF. The CDR3 DNA follows: TGCGCCAGCAGCTCACTAGCGAGAACAGATACGCAGTATTTT.

The rearrangement links TRBV7-6 to TRBJ1-5; 7 positions agree with TRBD1. J lost 6 bases, V lost 4 bases, and 9 bases had no gene match. The CDR3 sequence is 15 residues long. Germline CDR1 and CDR2: SGHVS and FNYEAQ. The CDR3 sequence is CASSSGQAGSQPQHF. Written as DNA, the CDR3 is TGTGCCAGCAGCTCCGGACAGGCGGGAAGTCAGCCCCAGCATTTT.

V is TRBV19 and J is TRBJ2-7; TRBD2 matches at 7 bases. J lost 3 bases, V lost 3 bases, and 8 bases had no gene match. The V gene's germline CDR1 is LNHDA and CDR2 SQIVND (reference sequence). This CDR3 spans 15 amino acids. This chain's CDR3 is CASSIQPGGLYEQYF. The DNA of the CDR3 is TGTGCCAGTAGTATTCAGCCGGGAGGACTCTACGAGCAGTACTTC.

In its sample, this clone was seen once. The chain employs TRBV6-6 and TRBJ2-1; 7 bases match TRBD1. Trimming at V came to 2 bases and at J to 2 bases, leaving 3 bases not matched to a gene. The CDR3 loop spans 15 amino acids. Germline lookup yields CDR1 MNHNY and CDR2 SVGAGI (reference sequence). For the CDR3, the DNA is TGTGCCAGCAGTTACCCCGACAGGGCCTACAATGAGCAGTTCTTC. The encoded protein is CASSYPDRAYNEQFF.

The rearrangement links TRBV7-9 to TRBJ1-1; weak D call: TRBD1 (5 bases). Germline values: CDR1 SEHNR, CDR2 FQNEAQ (reference sequence). This CDR3 has 14 amino acids. V was shortened by 2 bases and J by 4 bases, with 11 bases between the two germline ends. The CDR3 DNA sequence: TGTGCCAGCAGCTTAACGACAGATATCACTGAAGCTTTCTTT. Protein sequence: CASSLTTDITEAFF.

In this sample, this clone turned up a few times. The rearrangement uses TRBV28 and TRBJ2-7; TRBD2 might be the D (6 bases). This CDR3 spans 15 amino acids. Deletions cut 7 bases from V and 4 bases from J, with 20 bases between. Germline CDR1 is MDHEN and CDR2 is SYDVKM. This CDR3 is CASTSGDSGVYEQYF. The CDR3 nucleotides are TGTGCCAGCACCTCGGGGGACTCCGGTGTGTACGAGCAGTACTTC.

This clone was recorded a few times. This rearrangement joins TRBV14 to TRBJ1-2; D is unresolved. CDR1 and CDR2 (germline): SGHDN, FVKESK. CDR3 length equals 14 residues. V was shortened by 1 base and J by 8 bases, with 14 bases between the two germline ends. CDR3 coding DNA: TGTGCCAGCAGCCAAGTGGAGGTATCGGGAGGCTACACCTTC. Its protein product is CASSQVEVSGGYTF.

This clone occurred a few times. This chain links TRBV7-9 with TRBJ2-1; 8 positions match TRBD1. CDR1 is SEHNR, CDR2 FQNEAQ, per germline (reference sequence). V shed 5 bases, J shed 12 bases, and the junction held 3 bases outside the gene matches. CDR3 length: 11 amino acids. The chain's CDR3 is CASSAGGWQFF. As DNA, the CDR3 is TGTGCCAGCAGCGCAGGGGGCTGGCAGTTCTTC.

V and J are TRBV5-1 and TRBJ2-3; D gene ambiguous. V lost 4 bases to trimming and J lost 5 bases, with 17 bases between them. This CDR3 comprises 15 residues. CDR1 is SGHRS, CDR2 YFSETQ, per germline. CDR3 DNA: TGCGCCAGCAGCCGCGACACACTCGGATTAGATACGCAGTATTTT. Its protein is CASSRDTLGLDTQYF.